The sequence of this T cell receptor beta chain was determined in a study of blood T cell repertoires in COVID-19. The CDR3 spans 13 residues. Trimming took 5 bases from V and 0 from J, leaving 4 bases between them. From germline, CDR1 is SGHDN and CDR2 FVKESK. Here immunoSEQ multiplex PCR was the method, and the copy in TCRdb shows in-frame clones only, minus some. The sample carries about 400,000 clones, around 87% recorded once. The chain links TRBV14 to TRBJ2-2; no firm D call. Material for sequencing was peripheral blood. The source is a human donor in a cohort sampled during active COVID-19. CDR3 region: CASSSSNTGELFF. CDR3 DNA: TGTGCCAGCAGCTCCTCGAACACCGGGGAGCTGTTTTTT.